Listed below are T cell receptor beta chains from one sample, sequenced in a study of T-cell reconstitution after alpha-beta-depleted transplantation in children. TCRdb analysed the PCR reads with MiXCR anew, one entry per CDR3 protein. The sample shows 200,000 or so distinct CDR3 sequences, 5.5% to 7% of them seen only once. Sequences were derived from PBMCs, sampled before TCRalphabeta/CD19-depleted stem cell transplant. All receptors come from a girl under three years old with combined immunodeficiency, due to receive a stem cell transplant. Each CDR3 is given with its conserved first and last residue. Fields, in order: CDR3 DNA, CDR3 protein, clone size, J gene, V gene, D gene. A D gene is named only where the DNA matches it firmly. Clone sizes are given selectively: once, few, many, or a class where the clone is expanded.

TGTGCCAGCAGGGGACAGGGGATCTACGAGCAGTACTTC	CASRGQGIYEQYF	many	TRBJ2-7	TRBV6-5	TRBD1
TGTGCCAGCAGCCAAGCCTACGGGACAGGATTCGAGCAGTACTTC	CASSQAYGTGFEQYF	many	TRBJ2-7	TRBV3-1	TRBD1
TGTGCCAGCAGCTCCCCTCTCAATCAGCCCCAGCATTTT	CASSSPLNQPQHF	few	TRBJ1-5	TRBV7-8	.
TGCAGCGTTTATTTACCCTCGGGCCTATCCTACGAGCAGTACTTC	CSVYLPSGLSYEQYF	many	TRBJ2-7	TRBV29-1	.
TGTGCCAGCAGCGTAGTCAGGGGGAACACCGGGGAGCTGTTTTTT	CASSVVRGNTGELFF	few	TRBJ2-2	TRBV9	.
TGTGCCAGCAGCAGACAGATCACCGGGGAGCTGTTTTTT	CASSRQITGELFF	many	TRBJ2-2	TRBV12-3/TRBV12-4	.
TGTGCCAGTACCGGCCCCACACGAAATCAGCCCCAGCATTTT	CASTGPTRNQPQHF	.	TRBJ1-5	TRBV19	.
TGCGCCAGCAGCTTCCGACTAGAGTTCGCCGGGGAGCTGTTTTTT	CASSFRLEFAGELFF	many	TRBJ2-2	TRBV4-3	.
TGTGCCAGCAGCTTAGTTCTGATTGCGACAGGGAGGGACACTGAAGCTTTCTTT	CASSLVLIATGRDTEAFF	many	TRBJ1-1	TRBV7-9	TRBD1
TGTGCCAGTAGTCTGACTAGCGGGGCCACGCAGTTCTTC	CASSLTSGATQFF	many	TRBJ2-1	TRBV19	TRBD2
TGTGCCAGCAGTTTACTCCCCCCGACTCGACTAGCGGGGTCATACAATGAGCAGTTCTTC	CASSLLPPTRLAGSYNEQFF	.	TRBJ2-1	TRBV27	TRBD2
TGTGCCAGCAGTTTAATGGAAGGGTATAATGAAGCTTTCTTT	CASSLMEGYNEAFF	many	TRBJ1-1	TRBV28	.
TGTGCCAGTAGTATAGGAGCGGACACCTACAATGAGCAGTTCTTC	CASSIGADTYNEQFF	many	TRBJ2-1	TRBV19	.
TGTGCCAGCAGTTGGGACAGGGCTGAAGCTTTCTTT	CASSWDRAEAFF	many	TRBJ1-1	TRBV6-2/TRBV6-3	TRBD1
TGTGCCAGCAGTGAAAGCCCCACCTTCACTAGCGGGTTCTACAATGAGCAGTTCTTC	CASSESPTFTSGFYNEQFF	many	TRBJ2-1	TRBV25-1	TRBD2
TGTGCCAGCTCACGAGACAGGGAGAGGAGCAATGAGCAGTTCTTC	CASSRDRERSNEQFF	many	TRBJ2-1	TRBV18	TRBD1
TGTGCCAGCAGCCAAGGTGGTTGGTCGGGGGCCGAGAGGGAGCAGTACTTC	CASSQGGWSGAEREQYF	many	TRBJ2-7	TRBV3-1	.
TGTGCCAGCAGCTCTTTTCGCGGCAATGAGCAGTTCTTC	CASSSFRGNEQFF	many	TRBJ2-1	TRBV11-2	.
TGTGCCAGCAGCCCTAACGGGCTAGTTCGAATGCCAACCACAGATACGCAGTATTTT	CASSPNGLVRMPTTDTQYF	many	TRBJ2-3	TRBV11-2	.
TGCAGCGGGATATCACTGGATCGCTACACCTTC	CSGISLDRYTF	many	TRBJ1-2	TRBV29-1	.
TGCGCCAGCAGCATAACTTGGATTGGGACAGCCTACGAGCAGTACTTC	CASSITWIGTAYEQYF	many	TRBJ2-7	TRBV5-1	TRBD1
TGTGCCAGCAGTTATCTTGGACAGGGAATAGAAGCTTTCTTT	CASSYLGQGIEAFF	few	TRBJ1-1	TRBV6-2/TRBV6-3	TRBD1
TGCGCCAGCAGCCAAGAGGGCCACCTAGGCGGAGAGCAGTACTTC	CASSQEGHLGGEQYF	many	TRBJ2-7	TRBV4-1	.
TGTGCCAGCAGTTTTCTCCGGCAGGGGGGTTCACCCCTCCACTTT	CASSFLRQGGSPLHF	many	TRBJ1-6	TRBV28	TRBD1
TGCAGCGCCCAGGGAGGACTAGCGGGAGGGTGGAGCACAGATACGCAGTATTTT	CSAQGGLAGGWSTDTQYF	many	TRBJ2-3	TRBV29-1	TRBD2
TGTGCCACCAGCACCGAGCCCATAGGCGAGCAGTACTTC	CATSTEPIGEQYF	few	TRBJ2-7	TRBV15	.
TGTGCCAGCAGTTTTGGGAGTACTGAGCAGTTCTTC	CASSFGSTEQFF	many	TRBJ2-1	TRBV12-3/TRBV12-4	.
TGCGCCAGCAGCCAAGTAGTTTCGGGTGACTATGGCTACACCTTC	CASSQVVSGDYGYTF	many	TRBJ1-2	TRBV4-3	.
TGTGCCAGCAGCTTACGGCGGACTAGCGGTCAAGAGACCCAGTACTTC	CASSLRRTSGQETQYF	many	TRBJ2-5	TRBV7-8	TRBD2
TGTGCCAGCAGCCAGCACAGGGGGTTTGGTCAGCCCCAGCATTTT	CASSQHRGFGQPQHF	few	TRBJ1-5	TRBV4-2	TRBD1
TGCGCCAGCAGCCAAGATGGAGCGTCGCCGTACGAGCAGTACTTC	CASSQDGASPYEQYF	many	TRBJ2-7	TRBV4-1	.
TGTGCCAGCAGTTCCCCATTTACCTGGAGGGCCAACGTCCTGACTTTC	CASSSPFTWRANVLTF	many	TRBJ2-6	TRBV28	.
TGCAGTGCTAGAGATCAAGTGACAGAGTACAATGAGCAGTTCTTC	CSARDQVTEYNEQFF	many	TRBJ2-1	TRBV20-1	.
TGTGCCAGCAGCCTTCCCTCCGGGACAGGGGCTTACGAGCAGTACTTC	CASSLPSGTGAYEQYF	.	TRBJ2-7	TRBV7-8	TRBD1
TGTGCCAGCTTCGCTAGCGGGGGGAATGAGCAGTTCTTC	CASFASGGNEQFF	many	TRBJ2-1	TRBV2	TRBD2
TGTGCCAGCAGCCCCATGGGAGAGTCAACACCCCTCCACTTT	CASSPMGESTPLHF	many	TRBJ1-6	TRBV7-2	.
TGTGCCAGCAGTTTCGAACTCACTGAAGCTTTCTTT	CASSFELTEAFF	many	TRBJ1-1	TRBV28	.
TGTGCCAGCAGCTCCGAACGGGTCCTAGCGGGGCGTTATGAGCAGTACTTC	CASSSERVLAGRYEQYF	many	TRBJ2-7	TRBV11-2	TRBD2
TGTGCCAGCAGCTTCCCAAGCGGGGTAGTTGGGACCCAGTACTTC	CASSFPSGVVGTQYF	many	TRBJ2-5	TRBV7-2	TRBD2
TGTGCCAGCAGGGGAGGTGAAGCTTTCTTT	CASRGGEAFF	many	TRBJ1-1	TRBV12-3/TRBV12-4	.
TGCGCCAGCAGCTTCGGGGACAGAGCCTACGAGCAGTACTTC	CASSFGDRAYEQYF	many	TRBJ2-7	TRBV5-1	TRBD1
TGTGCCAGCTTAGACGGGGAGCTGTTTTTT	CASLDGELFF	.	TRBJ2-2	TRBV2	.
TGTGCCAATCCCGGGACAGGGGGCTACGAGCAGTACTTC	CANPGTGGYEQYF	many	TRBJ2-7	TRBV9	TRBD1
TGCGCCAGCAGCCAAGAATACGGGACGACAGATACGCAGTATTTT	CASSQEYGTTDTQYF	many	TRBJ2-3	TRBV4-1	.
TGCGCCAGCAGCCAAGGCGGGGGGGCCGGTCCCCATGAGCAGTTCTTC	CASSQGGGAGPHEQFF	many	TRBJ2-1	TRBV4-1	TRBD2
TGTGCCAGCAGTTTATTTCATGAGCAGTTCTTC	CASSLFHEQFF	many	TRBJ2-1	TRBV28	.
TGTGCCAGCAGCCTTCCGGGGGGGCCTAATGAAAAACTGTTTTTT	CASSLPGGPNEKLFF	many	TRBJ1-4	TRBV28	.
TGTGCCAGCAGCTTAGAACCCGGGACAGGAGGTTTTACCTATGGCTACACCTTC	CASSLEPGTGGFTYGYTF	many	TRBJ1-2	TRBV7-9	TRBD1
TGTGCCAGCAGCGTAGCTAGGGTCACAGATACGCAGTATTTT	CASSVARVTDTQYF	many	TRBJ2-3	TRBV9	.
TGTGCCAGCAGCCAACGGACTAGCTACAATGAGCAGTTCTTC	CASSQRTSYNEQFF	many	TRBJ2-1	TRBV4-2	TRBD2
TGCAGTGCTAGCGGGAGCGCGGGAGGGGAGCTGTTTTTT	CSASGSAGGELFF	many	TRBJ2-2	TRBV20-1	.
TGTGCCAGCAGTAATCTTAGCGGGGTAGAGACCCAGTACTTC	CASSNLSGVETQYF	many	TRBJ2-5	TRBV13	TRBD2
TGTGCCAGCAGCCTCGAACAGGGGGTCTTAACCGAGCAGTACTTC	CASSLEQGVLTEQYF	.	TRBJ2-7	TRBV7-6	TRBD1
TGTGCCAGCAGTCCCACCGCTAGCGGTTTCTCCTACGAGCAGTACTTC	CASSPTASGFSYEQYF	many	TRBJ2-7	TRBV13	TRBD2
TGCAGTGCTAGGCTGACAGGGGCTGCCTACGAGCAGTACTTC	CSARLTGAAYEQYF	many	TRBJ2-7	TRBV20-1	TRBD1